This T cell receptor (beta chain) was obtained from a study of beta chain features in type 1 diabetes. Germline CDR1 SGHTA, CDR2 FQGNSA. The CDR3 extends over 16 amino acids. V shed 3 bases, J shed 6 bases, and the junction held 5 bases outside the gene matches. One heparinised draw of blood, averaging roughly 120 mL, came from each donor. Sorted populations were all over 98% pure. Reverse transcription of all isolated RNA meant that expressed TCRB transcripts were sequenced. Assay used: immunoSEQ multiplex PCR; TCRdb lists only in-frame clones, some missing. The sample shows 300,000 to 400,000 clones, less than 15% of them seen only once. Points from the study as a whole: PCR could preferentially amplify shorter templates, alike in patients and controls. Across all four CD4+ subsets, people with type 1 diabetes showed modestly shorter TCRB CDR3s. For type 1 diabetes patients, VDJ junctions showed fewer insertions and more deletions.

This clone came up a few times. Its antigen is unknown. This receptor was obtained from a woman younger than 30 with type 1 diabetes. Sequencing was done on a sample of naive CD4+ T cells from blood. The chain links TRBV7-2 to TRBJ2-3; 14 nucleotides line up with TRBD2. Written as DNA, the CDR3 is TGTGCCAGCAGCTTCACGGGACTAGCGGGAGTTGATACGCAGTATTTT. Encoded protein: CASSFTGLAGVDTQYF.